What follows are 20 T cell receptor beta chains derived from one specimen sequenced in a study of shared clonotypes between healthy human individuals. Using immunoSEQ multiplex PCR, the repertoire was profiled, and TCRdb retains in-frame clones only, with some absent. This sample has about 520,000 clones, with 60% to 80% found just once. The sequenced sample was PBMCs. Receptors were obtained from a woman between 35 and 50 years old in good health. Some clones in this sample may be carry-over from other donors' samples.

The gene calls are TRBV6-5 and TRBJ1-2; D remains ambiguous. The CDR3 sequence is 13 residues long. V was pared by 2 bases and J by 6 bases, with 10 bases between. CDR1 and CDR2 (germline): MNHEY, SVGAGI. The chain's CDR3 is CASSYRRADGYTF. In nucleotides, the CDR3 is TGTGCCAGCAGTTACCGGCGGGCTGATGGCTACACCTTC.

As concerns this clone: One end of the junction varies from germline; a read error may be responsible. The J gene is TRBJ1-1, the V gene TRBV25-1; D is ambiguous. This CDR3 is built from 11 residues. The germline V gene has CDR1 MGHDK and CDR2 SYGVNS. The CDR3 sequence: CASIKVTEASF. In nucleotides, the CDR3 is TGTGCCAGCATTAAAGTCACTGAAGCTTCCTTT.

The chain recombines TRBV5-3 with TRBJ2-1; 9 bases line up with TRBD2. TRBV5-3 is an ORF, and what it does is uncertain. This CDR3 is built from 17 residues. V gave up 3 bases and J gave up 9 bases; unmatched junction bases: 16. CDR3 sequence (DNA): TGTGCCAGAAGCTGCCTAGCGGGAATAATAGCGAAGGGTGAGCAGTTCTTC. Protein product: CARSCLAGIIAKGEQFF.

This chain joins TRBV7-2 and TRBJ2-7; 9 bases fit TRBD2. J lost 2 bases, V lost 2 bases, and 10 bases had no gene match. The CDR3 contains 17 residues. Germline-derived CDR1 and CDR2 are SGHTA and FQGNSA. CDR3 sequence: CASSLFASGIGTYEQYF. The CDR3 bases are TGTGCCAGCAGCTTATTTGCTAGCGGGATTGGGACCTACGAGCAGTACTTC.

V and J are TRBV5-4 and TRBJ1-2; 7 bases match TRBD1. The CDR3 extends over 19 amino acids. CDR1 SGHNT and CDR2 YYREEE come from the germline V gene (reference sequence). V dropped 3 bases and J dropped 6; count of bases not matched to a gene: 23. The CDR3: CASSSPREQAGGRTNGYTF. The CDR3 DNA sequence: TGTGCCAGCAGCTCCCCACGTGAGCAAGCAGGGGGACGGACCAATGGCTACACCTTC.

The J gene is TRBJ2-2, the V gene TRBV19; TRBD1 might be the D (5 bases). From germline, CDR1 is LNHDA and CDR2 SQIVND (reference sequence). The V end was cut by 3 bases, the J end by 5 bases, with 16 bases between. The CDR3 is 16 amino acids. This CDR3 is CASSIVTATGTGELFF. In DNA, the CDR3 is TGTGCCAGTAGTATCGTGACAGCGACTGGTACCGGGGAGCTGTTTTTT.

This chain links TRBV28 with TRBJ2-6; 10 bases align to TRBD2. Germline CDR1 and CDR2: MDHEN and SYDVKM. V dropped 2 bases and J dropped 0; count of bases not matched to a gene: 7. The length of the CDR3 is 19 residues. CDR3 DNA: TGTGCCAGCAGTTTAGGGGTCGTAGCGGGAGGCTCTGGGGCCAACGTCCTGACTTTC. It is translated as CASSLGVVAGGSGANVLTF.

The rearrangement joins TRBV5-1 to TRBJ1-3; D is ambiguous. Trimming took off 2 bases at V and 4 bases at J, with 13 bases between the two ends. CDR1 is SGHRS, CDR2 YFSETQ, per germline. This CDR3 is 15 amino acids long. The CDR3 nucleotides are TGCGCCAGCAGCTTAAAGGGCCCCTCGGGAAACACCATATATTTT. Residues: CASSLKGPSGNTIYF.

The chain uses TRBV7-2 and TRBJ2-1; 11 bases map to TRBD1. The CDR3 loop spans 14 amino acids. Germline V CDR1 and CDR2: SGHTA, FQGNSA. J gave up 12 bases and V 5 bases, and 9 bases lay outside the gene matches. CDR3 residues: CASSQGQGAPRQFF. The CDR3 bases are TGTGCCAGCAGCCAAGGACAGGGGGCTCCTCGGCAGTTCTTC.

V is TRBV7-3 and J is TRBJ2-7; 8 bases line up with TRBD1. The germline gives CDR1 SGHTA, CDR2 FQGTGA. The CDR3 loop spans 13 amino acids. V was clipped by 5 bases and J by 5 bases; unmatched bases: 5. CDR3 DNA: TGTGCCAGCAGCCCGACAGGGGCCAACGAGCAGTACTTC. Translated: CASSPTGANEQYF.

The chain joins TRBV2 to TRBJ2-3; TRBD2 aligns across 9 bases. V was pared by 5 bases and J by 1 base, with 1 base of the junction left unmatched. CDR1 and CDR2 from the germline V gene are SNHLY and FYNNEI. This CDR3 has 14 residues. Written as DNA, the CDR3 is TGTGCCAGCAGTTGGACTAGCGGCACAGATACGCAGTATTTT. Its translation: CASSWTSGTDTQYF.

This chain links TRBV5-5 with TRBJ2-2; D is ambiguous. The CDR3 has 14 residues. Trimming shortened V by 1 base and J by 1 base, and 5 bases separated the two germline ends. Looked up from germline, CDR1 is SGHKS and CDR2 is YYEKEE (reference sequence). The CDR3, as DNA: TGTGCCAGCAGCTTGTTCGGGAACACCGGGGAGCTGTTTTTT. This codes for CASSLFGNTGELFF.

The V and J genes are TRBV6-1 and TRBJ1-1, with TRBD1 identical over 10 bases. J lost 11 bases, V lost 8 bases, and 14 bases had no gene match. Germline V gene lookup returns CDR1 MNHNS and CDR2 SASEGT. This CDR3 is built from 14 residues. In DNA, the CDR3 is TGTGCCAGCCTCCAGGGACAGGGGAGGAGTGGCGCTTTCTTT. It encodes CASLQGQGRSGAFF.

The chain employs TRBV5-6 and TRBJ1-1, with a possible D match to TRBD1 (5 bases). This CDR3 is 14 amino acids long. The V gene's germline CDR1 is SGHDT and CDR2 YYEEEE. Trimming shortened V by 4 bases and J by 1 base, and 11 bases separated the two germline ends. CDR3 sequence: CASSLRGRNTEAFF. CDR3 bases: TGTGCCAGCAGCCTAAGGGGCCGGAACACTGAAGCTTTCTTT.

This clone was picked up one time. The genes are TRBV7-3 and TRBJ1-4; D remains unclear. CDR3 length: 13 residues. Germline V CDR1 and CDR2: SGHTA, FQGTGA. The V and J ends lost 5 bases and 8 bases respectively, with 12 bases between them. The chain's CDR3 is CASSAGIGEKLFF. For the CDR3, the DNA is TGTGCCAGCAGCGCGGGGATTGGGGAAAAACTGTTTTTT.

The chain carries TRBV30 and TRBJ2-7; D may be TRBD1 or TRBD2 (6 bases each). With 5 bases removed from V and 5 bases from J, the gap between germline ends came to 16 bases. This CDR3 contains 13 residues. Germline loops: CDR1 GTSNPN, CDR2 SVGIG (reference sequence). The CDR3 DNA reads TGTGCCTGGGGAGGGGGAACTTATCACGAGCAGTACTTC. Translated: CAWGGGTYHEQYF.

The chain couples TRBV5-1 to TRBJ1-2, with D perhaps TRBD1 (5 bases). The CDR3 is 14 amino acids. Deletions cut 2 bases from V and 8 bases from J, with 16 bases between. Germline V lookup: CDR1 SGHRS, CDR2 YFSETQ. The CDR3 region is CASSFGGADRGYTF. CDR3 coding DNA: TGCGCCAGCAGCTTCGGAGGGGCAGATAGGGGCTACACCTTC.

The genes are TRBV27 and TRBJ1-2; the D is unclear. The CDR3 length is 14 residues. The germline V and J ends were trimmed by 6 bases and 4 bases, with 15 bases remaining between them. CDR1 is MNHEY, CDR2 SMNVEV, per germline (reference sequence). The CDR3 sequence is CASRADSSRYGYTF. The CDR3, as DNA: TGTGCCAGCAGGGCCGACTCTTCTCGCTATGGCTACACCTTC.

This rearrangement joins TRBV6-5 to TRBJ2-7, with D perhaps TRBD2 (6 bases). In germline, CDR1 is MNHEY, CDR2 SVGAGI. The CDR3 runs to 15 residues. Trimming left V 4 bases short and J 2 bases short, with 15 bases between. The CDR3 protein is CASSSGRGWTYEQYF. The CDR3 coding sequence is TGTGCCAGCAGTTCAGGGCGGGGATGGACCTACGAGCAGTACTTC.

With regard to this clone: One base separates it from a far larger clone, so it is likely a read error. The same CDR3 is also encoded by other DNA sequences in this sample. The chain couples TRBV7-9 to TRBJ2-7, with D perhaps being TRBD1 or TRBD2 (5 bases each). The CDR3 runs 13 residues. Looked up from germline, CDR1 is SEHNR and CDR2 is FQNEAQ (reference sequence). This CDR3 reads CASSPGRYYEQYF. As DNA, the CDR3 is TGTGCCAGCAGCCCGGGACGGTACTACGAGCAGTATTTC.